A single sample is the source of the 27 T cell receptor beta chains below, sequenced in a study of blood T cells in healthy people across ages. Then a second PCR, running about 6 to 11 cycles, was carried out with a sample-barcoded 5' primer and a J-beta primer mix. A single record per CDR3 protein comes from TCRdb applying MiXCR to the 5' RACE reads. The data contain more than 900,000 distinct CDR3 sequences, roughly a quarter of them singletons. These records were also assigned to another study, of T cells of mothers and their children.

Sequenced sample: blood. Source of these receptors: a girl aged 2 to 9 in good health.

This clonotype was recorded only once. The chain combines TRBV5-1 with TRBJ2-5; the match to TRBD1 covers 10 bases. The closer fit of TRBJ2-7 to the DNA end suggests the J call may be wrong. Looked up from germline, CDR1 is SGHRS and CDR2 is YFSETQ. This CDR3 contains 15 residues. CDR3 sequence: CASSSPGQGSNEQYF. CDR3 nucleotide sequence: TGCGCCAGCAGCTCCCCGGGACAGGGGTCCAACGAGCAGTACTTC.

This clonotype was observed a few times. The genes are TRBV10-3 and TRBJ2-6; 7 nucleotides agree with TRBD1. There are 15 residues in the CDR3. Per the germline V gene, CDR1 is ENHRY and CDR2 is SYGVKD. V trimming: 10 bases; J trimming: 0 bases; junction bases outside the gene matches: 6. The CDR3 DNA reads TGTGCCAGTACCGGGACAGACTCTGGGGCCAACGTCCTGACTTTC. It translates to CASTGTDSGANVLTF.

This clonotype showed up just a few times. The gene calls are TRBV7-3 and TRBJ1-2; weak D call: TRBD1 (6 bases). Deletions cut 5 bases from V and 2 bases from J, with 12 bases between. Germline CDR1 and CDR2: SGHTA and FQGTGA. The CDR3 has 14 amino acids. The CDR3 sequence is CASSPNRENYGYTF. As DNA, the CDR3 is TGTGCCAGCAGCCCAAACAGGGAGAACTATGGCTACACCTTC.

In its sample, this clonotype was seen a few times. The chain's CDR3 is CASSSSAGEQFF. The DNA of the CDR3 is TGTGCCAGCAGCTCCTCAGCGGGAGAGCAGTTCTTC. The chain uses TRBV7-3 and TRBJ2-1; 7 bases agree with TRBD2. Germline V gives CDR1 SGHTA, CDR2 FQGTGA. The CDR3 is made up of 12 amino acids. V gave up 4 bases and J gave up 10 bases; unmatched junction bases: 4.

This clonotype was seen ten or more times. In DNA, the CDR3 is TGTGCCAGCAGCCAAGAAGGCGGACAGTTGGATGGCTACACCTTC. Its translation is CASSQEGGQLDGYTF. This chain joins TRBV4-2 and TRBJ1-2, with D tentatively TRBD1 (6 bases). The CDR3 extends over 15 amino acids. The V gene lost 0 bases and the J gene lost 6 bases, with 14 bases spanning the gap. Germline assignment: CDR1 LGHNA and CDR2 YNFKEQ.

This clonotype was counted between two and nine times. The V gene is TRBV20-1, the J gene TRBJ2-7; D remains ambiguous. The length of the CDR3 is 13 residues. Germline lookup yields CDR1 DFQATT and CDR2 SNEGSKA (reference sequence). V shed 0 bases and J shed 4 bases, with 10 bases lying between them. The CDR3 loop reads CSARDHMEYEQYF. The CDR3 DNA is TGCAGTGCTAGAGATCACATGGAGTACGAGCAGTACTTC.

With respect to this clonotype: A read error may account for a junction end that differs from germline. The chain carries TRBV18 and TRBJ2-7; TRBD1 matches at 8 bases. This CDR3 comprises 16 residues. Germline CDR1 KGHSH, CDR2 LQKENI. The DNA of the CDR3 is TGTGCCAGCTCATCTGGAGGACAGGGTGTCGCTTACGGGCAGTACTTC. This encodes CASSSGGQGVAYGQYF.

V gene TRBV6-1 combines with J gene TRBJ2-7; TRBD1 might be the D (6 bases). CDR3 length: 14 residues. Trimming removed 2 bases from V and 0 bases from J, with 8 bases in between. Per the germline V gene, CDR1 is MNHNS and CDR2 is SASEGT. Here the CDR3 DNA reads TGTGCCAGCAGTGAACCAGGGGACTCCTACGAGCAGTACTTC. Translation: CASSEPGDSYEQYF.

The sample holds a few counts of this clonotype. V and J are TRBV7-9 and TRBJ2-1; unclear D gene. Trimming took off 3 bases at V and 7 bases at J, with 7 bases between the two ends. This CDR3 region has 12 residues. The germline gives CDR1 SEHNR, CDR2 FQNEAQ (reference sequence). The CDR3 reads CASSFYGNEQFF. CDR3 nucleotide sequence: TGTGCCAGCAGCTTTTACGGGAATGAGCAGTTCTTC. Using reference TRBV7-9 and TRBJ2-1 for the parts outside the CDR3, the full variable domain is DTGVSQNPRHKITKRGQNVTFRCDPISEHNRLYWYRQTLGQGPEFLTYFQNEAQLEKSRLLSDRFSAERPKGSFSTLEIQRTEQGDSAMYLCASSFYGNEQFFGPGTRLTVL.

This clonotype has a handful of counts. This chain connects TRBV5-1 to TRBJ2-5, with D hard to call. The CDR3 has 14 amino acids. V gave up 0 bases and J gave up 3 bases, with 9 bases separating them. Germline lookup yields CDR1 SGHRS and CDR2 YFSETQ. In DNA, the CDR3 is TGCGCCAGCAGCTTGGTTGCCAACGAAGAGACCCAGTACTTC. Translating gives CASSLVANEETQYF.

This clonotype was recorded a few times. V gene TRBV24-1 combines with J gene TRBJ1-2; D remains ambiguous. The CDR3 covers 12 residues. The germline gives CDR1 KGHDR, CDR2 SFDVKD. V was shortened by 0 bases and J by 6 bases, with 4 bases between the two germline ends. As DNA, the CDR3 is TGTGCCACCAGTGATTTGAGAGATGGCTACACCTTC. This sequence encodes CATSDLRDGYTF.

This clonotype was found a few times. V gene TRBV19 combines with J gene TRBJ2-1; D is perhaps TRBD2 (5 bases). Germline lookup yields CDR1 LNHDA and CDR2 SQIVND (reference sequence). The CDR3 consists of 15 residues. V dropped 4 bases and J dropped 4 bases, with 14 bases sitting between them. In DNA, the CDR3 is TGTGCCAGTAGTAATAGTTCACGGGGTTACAATGAGCAGTTCTTC. Translation gives CASSNSSRGYNEQFF.

A remark on this clonotype: This may come from a read error, since a much larger clone is one base off. V and J are TRBV10-3 and TRBJ2-7; 8 bases line up with TRBD1. Germline values: CDR1 ENHRY, CDR2 SYGVKD. The CDR3 is 13 residues long. V shed 8 bases, J shed 3 bases, and the junction held 6 bases outside the gene matches. CDR3 protein: CAIGGTGGYEQYF. In DNA form, the CDR3 reads TGTGCCATCGGGGGGACAGGTGGCTACGAGCAGTACTTC.

This clonotype has a handful of counts. The chain is built from TRBV29-1 and TRBJ1-1; the D is unclear. Germline V gene sequence: CDR1 SQVTM, CDR2 ANQGSEA. The CDR3 is 12 residues long. V was clipped by 4 bases and J by 4 bases, with 10 bases between them. The CDR3 sequence is CSVAFAGTEAFF. The CDR3 DNA sequence: TGCAGCGTTGCTTTTGCGGGCACTGAAGCTTTCTTT.

In its sample, this clonotype was seen a few times. An end of the junction differs from the germline gene, which may be a read error. The V and J genes are TRBV3-1 and TRBJ2-2; TRBD2 might be the D (5 bases). Germline assignment: CDR1 LGHDT and CDR2 YNNKEL (reference sequence). The CDR3 is 14 amino acids. The CDR3 spells CASRRVANTGELFF. The CDR3 coding sequence is TGTGCCAGCCGCCGCGTCGCGAACACCGGGGAGCTGTTCTTT.

This sequence joins TRBV5-4 and TRBJ1-1, with D maybe TRBD1 (5 bases). Trimming took 4 bases from V and 7 from J, leaving 14 bases between them. Germline V gene lookup returns CDR1 SGHNT and CDR2 YYREEE (reference sequence). The CDR3 consists of 13 residues. CDR3: CASSPDREDEAFF. The CDR3 DNA follows: TGTGCCAGCAGCCCCGACAGAGAAGATGAAGCTTTCTTT.

The chain has TRBV6-4 and TRBJ2-7; 7 bases are a match to TRBD2. The CDR3 is 16 amino acids. The V gene's germline CDR1 is MRHNA and CDR2 SNTAGT. Trimming removed 6 bases from V and 7 bases from J; junction bases left unmatched: 18. The CDR3 loop is CASSLGLAVLAREQYF. The CDR3 DNA reads as TGTGCCAGCAGCTTGGGGCTAGCGGTCCTCGCCCGAGAGCAGTACTTC.

The chain has TRBV9 and TRBJ2-5; D gene uncertain. Matching the DNA end better, TRBJ2-1 makes the J call doubtful. The length of the CDR3 is 15 residues. Germline-derived CDR1 and CDR2 are SGDLS and YYNGEE. For the CDR3, the DNA is TGTGCCAGCAGCGTAGATGGGATTAAGAGTACTGAGCAGTTCTTC. It is translated as CASSVDGIKSTEQFF.

The rearrangement links TRBV6-2 or TRBV6-3 to TRBJ2-2; 8 bases map to TRBD1. The V gene's germline CDR1 is MNHEY and CDR2 SVGEGT. V was pared by 5 bases and J by 5 bases, with 1 base of the junction left unmatched. This CDR3 contains 13 residues. The CDR3 DNA sequence: TGTGCCAGCAGTCGGACAGGGACCGGGGAGCTGTTTTTT. It is translated as CASSRTGTGELFF.

V usage is TRBV12-3 or TRBV12-4 and J usage is TRBJ2-1; 7 bases are shared with TRBD2. Trimming took 4 bases from V and 12 from J; bases not matched to a gene: 6. The CDR3 covers 12 residues. The CDR3 loop is CASSSHGGRQFF. CDR3 bases: TGTGCCAGCAGTTCCCACGGGGGGAGGCAGTTCTTC.

This chain uses TRBV29-1 with TRBJ2-7; 7 nucleotides match TRBD2. The J call is in doubt because the DNA end fits TRBJ2-1 better. The CDR3 consists of 15 residues. CDR1 is SQVTM and CDR2 is ANQGSEA in the germline V gene. The chain's CDR3 is CSVEGRLAENNEQFF. CDR3 DNA: TGCAGCGTTGAAGGTAGGCTAGCGGAGAACAATGAGCAGTTCTTC.

The chain uses TRBV29-1 and TRBJ1-1; maybe TRBD1 (5 bases). The CDR3 covers 12 residues. V dropped 7 bases and J dropped 4 bases, with 13 bases sitting between them. The germline V gene has CDR1 SQVTM and CDR2 ANQGSEA. The CDR3, as DNA: TGCAGCGACAGGTCCCCCTTCACTGAAGCTTTCTTT. Translation gives CSDRSPFTEAFF.

The chain carries TRBV6-1 and TRBJ1-6; D is ambiguous. The germline V gene encodes CDR1 MNHNS and CDR2 SASEGT. This CDR3 has 16 amino acids. V was trimmed by 5 bases and J by 0 bases, leaving 11 bases between them. CDR3: CASSRGESSYNSPLHF. In DNA, the CDR3 is TGTGCCAGCAGTCGAGGCGAGAGCTCCTATAATTCACCCCTCCACTTT.

This clonotype appeared many times. The V and J genes are TRBV4-2 and TRBJ2-5; 7 bases are shared with TRBD1. The V and J ends lost 5 bases and 5 bases, in that order; junction bases with no gene match: 5. This CDR3 comprises 13 residues. Germline V gene sequence: CDR1 LGHNA, CDR2 YNFKEQ. The CDR3 nucleotides read TGTGCCAGCAGCACAGGGGTAAGGGAGACCCAGTACTTC. Translation: CASSTGVRETQYF.

The chain employs TRBV3-1 and TRBJ2-5; the match to TRBD2 covers 12 bases. V shed 4 bases, J shed 1 base, and the junction held 10 bases outside the gene matches. This CDR3 has 18 amino acids. Germline loops: CDR1 LGHDT, CDR2 YNNKEL (reference sequence). CDR3 sequence: CASSRRASGGAVQETQYF. As DNA, the CDR3 is TGTGCCAGCAGCCGGAGGGCTAGCGGGGGGGCGGTCCAAGAGACCCAGTACTTC.

The chain couples TRBV29-1 to TRBJ2-7; D possibly corresponds to TRBD2 (6 bases). The V end was cut by 0 bases, the J end by 0 bases, with 9 bases between. The CDR3 totals 14 residues. Germline V gene sequence: CDR1 SQVTM, CDR2 ANQGSEA. The DNA of the CDR3 is TGCAGCGTTGAAGATGGGGGGAGCTCCTACGAGCAGTACTTC. Its protein is CSVEDGGSSYEQYF.

This clonotype was picked up a small number of times. The chain carries TRBV28 and TRBJ2-7; D tentatively reads TRBD1 or TRBD2 (5 bases each). The CDR3 totals 13 residues. Trimming left V 2 bases short and J 5 bases short, with 10 bases between. In germline, CDR1 is MDHEN, CDR2 SYDVKM. The CDR3 DNA follows: TGTGCCAGCAGTTTAGTGGGGGTCCACGAGCAGTACTTC. This translates into CASSLVGVHEQYF.